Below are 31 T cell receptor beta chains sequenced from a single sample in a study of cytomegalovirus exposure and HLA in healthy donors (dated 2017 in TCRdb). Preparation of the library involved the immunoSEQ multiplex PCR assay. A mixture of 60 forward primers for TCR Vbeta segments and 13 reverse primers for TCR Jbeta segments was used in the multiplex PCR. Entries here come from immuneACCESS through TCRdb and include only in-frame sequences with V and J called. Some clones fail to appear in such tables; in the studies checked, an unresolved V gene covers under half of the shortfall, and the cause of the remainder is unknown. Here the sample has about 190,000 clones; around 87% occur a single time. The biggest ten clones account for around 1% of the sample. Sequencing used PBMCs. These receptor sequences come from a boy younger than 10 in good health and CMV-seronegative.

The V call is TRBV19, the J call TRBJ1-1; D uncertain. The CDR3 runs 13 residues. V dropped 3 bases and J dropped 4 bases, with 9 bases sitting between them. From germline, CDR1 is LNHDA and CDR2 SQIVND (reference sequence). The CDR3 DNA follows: TGTGCCAGTAGTATCGAGGGAGGCACTGAAGCTTTCTTT. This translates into CASSIEGGTEAFF.

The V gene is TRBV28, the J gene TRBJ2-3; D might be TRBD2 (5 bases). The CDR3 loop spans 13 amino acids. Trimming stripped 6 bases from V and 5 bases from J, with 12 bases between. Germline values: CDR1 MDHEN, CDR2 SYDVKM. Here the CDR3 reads CASRLDSEDTQYF. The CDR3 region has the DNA TGTGCCAGCAGACTGGACTCAGAAGATACGCAGTATTTT.

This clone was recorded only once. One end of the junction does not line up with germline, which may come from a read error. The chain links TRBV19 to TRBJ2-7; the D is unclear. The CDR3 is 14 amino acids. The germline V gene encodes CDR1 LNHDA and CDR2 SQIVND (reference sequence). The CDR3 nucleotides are TGTGCCAGTAGCATAGACCAGACTGCGTACGAGCAGTACTTC. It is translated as CASSIDQTAYEQYF.

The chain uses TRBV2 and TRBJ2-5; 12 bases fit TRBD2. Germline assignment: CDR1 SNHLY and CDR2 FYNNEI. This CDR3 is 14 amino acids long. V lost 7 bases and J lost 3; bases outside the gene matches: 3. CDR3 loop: CASKRLAGEETQYF. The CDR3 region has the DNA TGTGCCAGCAAACGACTAGCGGGGGAAGAGACCCAGTACTTC. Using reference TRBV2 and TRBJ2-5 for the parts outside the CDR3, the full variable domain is EPEVTQTPSHQVTQMGQEVILRCVPISNHLYFYWYRQILGQKVEFLVSFYNNEISEKSEIFDDQFSVERPDGSNFTLKIRSTKLEDSAMYFCASKRLAGEETQYFGPGTRLLVL.

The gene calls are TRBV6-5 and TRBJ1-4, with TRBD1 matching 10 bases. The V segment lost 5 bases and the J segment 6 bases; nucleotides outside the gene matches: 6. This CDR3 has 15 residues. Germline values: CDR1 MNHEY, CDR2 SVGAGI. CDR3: CASSPETGGYEKLFF. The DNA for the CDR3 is TGTGCCAGCAGTCCCGAGACAGGGGGCTATGAAAAACTGTTTTTT.

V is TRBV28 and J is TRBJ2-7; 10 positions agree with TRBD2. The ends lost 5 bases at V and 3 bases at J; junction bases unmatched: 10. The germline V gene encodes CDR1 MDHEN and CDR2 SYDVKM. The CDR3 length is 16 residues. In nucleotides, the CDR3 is TGTGCCAGCAGTACCAATCTAGCGGGAGCGGTCTACGAGCAGTACTTC. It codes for CASSTNLAGAVYEQYF. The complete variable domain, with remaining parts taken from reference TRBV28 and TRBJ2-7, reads DVKVTQSSRYLVKRTGEKVFLECVQDMDHENMFWYRQDPGLGLRLIYFSYDVKMKEKGDIPEGYSVSREKKERFSLILESASTNQTSMYLCASSTNLAGAVYEQYFGPGTRLTVT.

CDR3 loop: CASSYGETGNEQYF. CDR3 nucleotides: TGTGCCAGCAGTTACGGTGAGACAGGGAACGAGCAGTACTTC. The J gene is TRBJ2-5, the V gene TRBV6-5; 7 bases align to TRBD1. Judging by the DNA end, TRBJ2-7 fits better; the J call may be wrong. The germline gives CDR1 MNHEY, CDR2 SVGAGI. CDR3 length equals 14 residues.

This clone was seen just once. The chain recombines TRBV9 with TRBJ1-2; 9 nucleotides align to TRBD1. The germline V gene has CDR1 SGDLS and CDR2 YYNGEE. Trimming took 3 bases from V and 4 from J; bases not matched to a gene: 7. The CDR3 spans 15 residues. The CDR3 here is CASSALGGQGYGYTF. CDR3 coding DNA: TGTGCCAGCAGCGCTTTAGGGGGACAGGGCTATGGCTACACCTTC.

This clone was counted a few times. CDR3 bases: TGTGCCAGCAGTTTTGGGACTAGTAACTACGAGCAGTACTTC. Translated, it gives CASSFGTSNYEQYF. The J gene is TRBJ2-7, the V gene TRBV28; 8 nucleotides match TRBD2. CDR3 size: 14 residues. The J segment lost 3 bases and the V segment lost 3 bases, leaving 4 bases of the junction unmatched. The germline V gene has CDR1 MDHEN and CDR2 SYDVKM.

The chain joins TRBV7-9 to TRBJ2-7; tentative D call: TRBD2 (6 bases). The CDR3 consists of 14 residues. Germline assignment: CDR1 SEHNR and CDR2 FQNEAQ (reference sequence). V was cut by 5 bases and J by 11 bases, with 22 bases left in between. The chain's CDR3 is CASSPGSGLRMKYF. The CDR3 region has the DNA TGTGCCAGCAGCCCAGGGTCAGGACTAAGGATGAAGTACTTC.

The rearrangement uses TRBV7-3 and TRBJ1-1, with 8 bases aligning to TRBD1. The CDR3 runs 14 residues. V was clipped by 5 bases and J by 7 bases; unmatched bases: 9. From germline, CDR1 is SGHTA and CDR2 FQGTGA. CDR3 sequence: CASSTDRGRGEAFF. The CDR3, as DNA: TGTGCCAGCAGCACCGACAGGGGTAGGGGTGAAGCTTTCTTT.

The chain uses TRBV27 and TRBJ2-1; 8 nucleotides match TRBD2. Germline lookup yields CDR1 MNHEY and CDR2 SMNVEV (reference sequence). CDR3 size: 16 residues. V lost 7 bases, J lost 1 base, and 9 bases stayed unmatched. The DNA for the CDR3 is TGTGCCAGCACCGCAGGTACTAGCGGATCCTACAATGAGCAGTTCTTC. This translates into CASTAGTSGSYNEQFF.

The CDR3 reads CASSEQEESPLHF. For the CDR3, the DNA is TGTGCCAGCAGTGAGCAGGAGGAATCACCCCTCCACTTT. The rearrangement uses TRBV25-1 and TRBJ1-6, with D unclear. The CDR3 loop spans 13 amino acids. Per germline, CDR1 MGHDK and CDR2 SYGVNS. V lost 3 bases and J lost 10, with 10 bases in between.

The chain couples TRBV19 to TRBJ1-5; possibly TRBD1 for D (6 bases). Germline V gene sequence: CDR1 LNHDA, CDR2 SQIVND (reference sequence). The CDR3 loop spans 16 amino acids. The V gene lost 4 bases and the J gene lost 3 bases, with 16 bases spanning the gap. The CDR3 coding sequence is TGTGCCAGTAGTAAAACTATACAGGGTTTCAATCAGCCCCAGCATTTT. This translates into CASSKTIQGFNQPQHF.

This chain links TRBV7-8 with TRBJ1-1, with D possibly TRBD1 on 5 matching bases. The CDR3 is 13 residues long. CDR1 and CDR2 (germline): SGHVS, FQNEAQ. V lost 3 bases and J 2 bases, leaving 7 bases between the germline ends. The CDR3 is CASSLDTNTEAFF. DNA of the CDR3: TGTGCCAGCAGCTTGGACACCAACACTGAAGCTTTCTTT. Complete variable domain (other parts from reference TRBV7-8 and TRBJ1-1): GAGVSQSPRYKVAKRGQDVALRCDPISGHVSLFWYQQALGQGPEFLTYFQNEAQLDKSGLPSDRFFAERPEGSVSTLKIQRTQQEDSAVYLCASSLDTNTEAFFGQGTRLTVV.

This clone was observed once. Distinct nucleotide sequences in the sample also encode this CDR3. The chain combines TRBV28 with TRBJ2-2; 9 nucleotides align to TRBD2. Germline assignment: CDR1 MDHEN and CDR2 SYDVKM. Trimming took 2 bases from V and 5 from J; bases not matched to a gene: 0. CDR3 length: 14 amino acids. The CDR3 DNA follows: TGTGCCAGCAGTTTAGCGGGGGGGACCGGGGAGCTGTTTTTT. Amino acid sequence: CASSLAGGTGELFF.

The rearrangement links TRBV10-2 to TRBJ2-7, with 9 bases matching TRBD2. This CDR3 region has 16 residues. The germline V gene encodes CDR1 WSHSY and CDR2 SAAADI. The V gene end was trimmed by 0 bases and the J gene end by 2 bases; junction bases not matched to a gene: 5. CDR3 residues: CASSESGSGGPYEQYF. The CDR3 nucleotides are TGCGCCAGCAGTGAGTCGGGTAGCGGGGGACCCTACGAGCAGTACTTC.

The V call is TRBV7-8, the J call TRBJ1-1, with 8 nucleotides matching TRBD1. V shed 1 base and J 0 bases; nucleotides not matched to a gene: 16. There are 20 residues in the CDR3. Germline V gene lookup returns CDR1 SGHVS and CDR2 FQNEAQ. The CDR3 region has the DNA TGTGCCAGCAGCTTAGTGGGGGTGGGACAGGCACCTCTCATGAACACTGAAGCTTTCTTT. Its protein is CASSLVGVGQAPLMNTEAFF.

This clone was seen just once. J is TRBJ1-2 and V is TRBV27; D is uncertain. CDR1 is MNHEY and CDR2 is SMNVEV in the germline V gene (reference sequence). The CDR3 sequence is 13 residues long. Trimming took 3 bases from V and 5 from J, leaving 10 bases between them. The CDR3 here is CASSLSGTYGYTF. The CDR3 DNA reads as TGTGCCAGCAGTTTGTCAGGTACTTATGGCTACACCTTC.

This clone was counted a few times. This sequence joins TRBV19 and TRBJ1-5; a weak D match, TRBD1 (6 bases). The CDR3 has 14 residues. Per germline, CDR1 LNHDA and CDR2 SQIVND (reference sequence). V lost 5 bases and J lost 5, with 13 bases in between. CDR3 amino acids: CASSGDRYDQPQHF. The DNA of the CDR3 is TGTGCCAGTAGTGGCGACAGGTACGATCAGCCCCAGCATTTT.

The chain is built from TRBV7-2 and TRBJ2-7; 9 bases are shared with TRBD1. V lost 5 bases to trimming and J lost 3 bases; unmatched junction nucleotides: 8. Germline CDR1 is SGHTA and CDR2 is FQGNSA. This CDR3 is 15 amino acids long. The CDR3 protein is CASSRSGTGYYEQYF. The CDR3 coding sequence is TGTGCCAGCAGCCGTTCCGGGACAGGGTACTACGAGCAGTACTTC. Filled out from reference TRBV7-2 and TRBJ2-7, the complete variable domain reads GAGVSQSPSNKVTEKGKDVELRCDPISGHTALYWYRQSLGQGLEFLIYFQGNSAPDKSGLPSDRFSAERTGGSVSTLTIQRTQQEDSAVYLCASSRSGTGYYEQYFGPGTRLTVT.

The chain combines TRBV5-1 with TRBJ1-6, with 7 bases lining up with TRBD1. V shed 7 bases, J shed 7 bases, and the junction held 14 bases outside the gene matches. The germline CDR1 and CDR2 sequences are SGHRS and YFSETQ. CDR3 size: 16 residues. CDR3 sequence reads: CASQNVAGTANSPLHF. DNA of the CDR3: TGCGCCAGCCAAAATGTCGCCGGGACAGCGAATTCACCCCTCCACTTT.

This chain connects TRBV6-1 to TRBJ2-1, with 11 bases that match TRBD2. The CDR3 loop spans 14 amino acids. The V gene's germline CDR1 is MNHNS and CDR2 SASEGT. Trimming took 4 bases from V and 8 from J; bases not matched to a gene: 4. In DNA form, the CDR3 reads TGTGCCAGCAGTGGGCTAGCGGGAGGTCATGAGCAGTTCTTC. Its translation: CASSGLAGGHEQFF.

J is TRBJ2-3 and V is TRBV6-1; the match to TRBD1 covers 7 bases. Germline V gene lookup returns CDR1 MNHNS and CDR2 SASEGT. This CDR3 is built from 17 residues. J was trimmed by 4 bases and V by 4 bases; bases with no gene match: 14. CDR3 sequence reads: CASSASSYGQAADTQYF. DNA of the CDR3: TGTGCCAGCAGTGCCTCTTCATACGGACAGGCTGCAGATACGCAGTATTTT.

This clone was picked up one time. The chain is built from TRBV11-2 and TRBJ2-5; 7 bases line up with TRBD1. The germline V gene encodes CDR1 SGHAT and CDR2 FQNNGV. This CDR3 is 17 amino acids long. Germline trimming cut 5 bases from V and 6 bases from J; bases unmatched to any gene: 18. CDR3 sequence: CASSLSGTAELGKTQYF. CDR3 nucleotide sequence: TGTGCCAGCAGCCTGTCCGGGACAGCTGAATTAGGGAAGACCCAGTACTTC.

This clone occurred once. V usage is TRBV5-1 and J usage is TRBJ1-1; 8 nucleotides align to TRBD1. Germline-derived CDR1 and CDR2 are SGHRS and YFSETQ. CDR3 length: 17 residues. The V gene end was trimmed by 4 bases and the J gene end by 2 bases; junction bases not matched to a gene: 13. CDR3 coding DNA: TGCGCCAGCAGCCCTGACCCAGGGGGCGCGAGTAACACTGAAGCTTTCTTT. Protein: CASSPDPGGASNTEAFF.

CDR3 nucleotide sequence: TGTGCCAGCAGCTTGGGACAGGGGAAATTTGAGAACAATGAGCAGTTCTTC. The encoded protein is CASSLGQGKFENNEQFF. The chain joins TRBV7-2 to TRBJ2-1; 10 bases map to TRBD1. V was clipped by 3 bases and J by 5 bases; unmatched bases: 10. There are 17 residues in the CDR3. CDR1 and CDR2 from the germline V gene are SGHTA and FQGNSA.

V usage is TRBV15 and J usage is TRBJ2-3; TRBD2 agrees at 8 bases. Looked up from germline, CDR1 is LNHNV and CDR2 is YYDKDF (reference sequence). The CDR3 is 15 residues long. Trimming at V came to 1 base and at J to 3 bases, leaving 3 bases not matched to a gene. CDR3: CATSRGSGSTDTQYF. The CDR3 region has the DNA TGTGCCACCAGCAGAGGGAGCGGGAGTACAGATACGCAGTATTTT.

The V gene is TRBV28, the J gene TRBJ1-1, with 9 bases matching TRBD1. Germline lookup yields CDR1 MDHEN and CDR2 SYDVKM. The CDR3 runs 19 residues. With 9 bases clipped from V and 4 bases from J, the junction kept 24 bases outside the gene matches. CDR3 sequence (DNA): TGTGCCAGAGGAATATTGGGACAGGGCTCGTCCCCCATCGGCACTGAAGCTTTCTTT. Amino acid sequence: CARGILGQGSSPIGTEAFF.

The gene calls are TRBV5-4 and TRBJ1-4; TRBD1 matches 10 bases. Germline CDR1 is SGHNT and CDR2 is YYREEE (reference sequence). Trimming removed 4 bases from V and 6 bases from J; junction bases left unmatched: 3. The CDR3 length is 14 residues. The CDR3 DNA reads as TGTGCCAGCAGCCCTGGGACAGGGGATGAAAAACTGTTTTTT. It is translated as CASSPGTGDEKLFF.

CDR3 sequence reads: CASAPPSAGGYNEQFF. CDR3 nucleotides: TGCGCCAGCGCCCCCCCCTCGGCGGGGGGTTACAATGAGCAGTTCTTC. V and J are TRBV5-1 and TRBJ2-1; 8 bases are shared with TRBD2. The CDR3 totals 16 residues. Germline values: CDR1 SGHRS, CDR2 YFSETQ. J was trimmed by 4 bases and V by 7 bases; bases with no gene match: 13.